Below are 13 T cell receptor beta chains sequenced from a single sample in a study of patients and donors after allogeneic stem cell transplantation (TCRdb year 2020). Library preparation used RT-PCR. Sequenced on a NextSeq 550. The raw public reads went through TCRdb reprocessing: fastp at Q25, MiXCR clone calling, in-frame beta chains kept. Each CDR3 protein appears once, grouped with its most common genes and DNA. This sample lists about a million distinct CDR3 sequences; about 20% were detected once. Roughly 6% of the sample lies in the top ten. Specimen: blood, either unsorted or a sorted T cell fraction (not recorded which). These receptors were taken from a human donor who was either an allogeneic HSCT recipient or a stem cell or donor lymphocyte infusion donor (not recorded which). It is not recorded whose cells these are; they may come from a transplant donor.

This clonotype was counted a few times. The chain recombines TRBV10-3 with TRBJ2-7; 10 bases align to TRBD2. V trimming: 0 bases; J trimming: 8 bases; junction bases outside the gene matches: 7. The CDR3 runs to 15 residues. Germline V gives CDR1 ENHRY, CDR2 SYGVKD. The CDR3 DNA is TGTGCCATCAGTGAGTCTCTGCAACTAGCGGGGCAGCAGTACTTC. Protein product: CAISESLQLAGQQYF.

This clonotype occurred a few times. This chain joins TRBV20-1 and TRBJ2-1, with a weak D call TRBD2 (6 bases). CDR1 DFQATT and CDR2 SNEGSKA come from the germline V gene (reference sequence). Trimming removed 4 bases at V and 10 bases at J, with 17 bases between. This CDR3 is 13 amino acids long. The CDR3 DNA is TGCAGTGCTAAGGGACTGGATATATACGAGCAGTTCTTC. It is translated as CSAKGLDIYEQFF.

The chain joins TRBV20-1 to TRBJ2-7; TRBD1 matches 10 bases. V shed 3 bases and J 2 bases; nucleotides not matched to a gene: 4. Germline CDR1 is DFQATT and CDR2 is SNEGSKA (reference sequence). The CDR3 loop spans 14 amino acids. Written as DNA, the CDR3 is TGCAGTGCTAGTTCCGGGACAGGGGCCTACGAGCAGTACTTC. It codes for CSASSGTGAYEQYF.

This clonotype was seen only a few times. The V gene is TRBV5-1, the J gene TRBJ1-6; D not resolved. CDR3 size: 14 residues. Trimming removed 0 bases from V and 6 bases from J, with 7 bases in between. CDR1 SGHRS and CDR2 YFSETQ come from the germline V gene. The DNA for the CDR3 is TGCGCCAGCAGCTTGGCTAACCGTAATTCACCCCTCCACTTT. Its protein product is CASSLANRNSPLHF. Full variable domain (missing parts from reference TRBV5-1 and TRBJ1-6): KAGVTQTPRYLIKTRGQQVTLSCSPISGHRSVSWYQQTPGQGLQFLFEYFSETQRNKGNFPGRFSGRQFSNSRSEMNVSTLELGDSALYLCASSLANRNSPLHFGNGTRLTVT.

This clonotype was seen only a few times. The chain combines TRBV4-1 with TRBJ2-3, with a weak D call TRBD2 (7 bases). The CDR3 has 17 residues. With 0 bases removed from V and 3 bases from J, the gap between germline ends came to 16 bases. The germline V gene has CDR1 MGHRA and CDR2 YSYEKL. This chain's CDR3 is CASSQDGAGAVTDTQYF. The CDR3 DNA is TGCGCCAGCAGCCAAGATGGTGCGGGGGCGGTAACAGATACGCAGTATTTT.

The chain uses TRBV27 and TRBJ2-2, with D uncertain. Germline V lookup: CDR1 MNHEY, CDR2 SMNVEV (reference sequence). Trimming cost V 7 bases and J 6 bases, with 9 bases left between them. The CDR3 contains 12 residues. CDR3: CASKLPPGELFF. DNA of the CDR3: TGTGCCAGCAAACTCCCCCCCGGGGAGCTGTTTTTT.

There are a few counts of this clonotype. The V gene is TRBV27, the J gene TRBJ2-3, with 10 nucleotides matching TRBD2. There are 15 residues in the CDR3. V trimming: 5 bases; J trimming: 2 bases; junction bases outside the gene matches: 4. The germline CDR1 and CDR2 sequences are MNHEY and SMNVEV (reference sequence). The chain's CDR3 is CASSALAGVTDTQYF. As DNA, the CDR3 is TGTGCCAGCAGTGCCCTAGCGGGGGTCACAGATACGCAGTATTTT.

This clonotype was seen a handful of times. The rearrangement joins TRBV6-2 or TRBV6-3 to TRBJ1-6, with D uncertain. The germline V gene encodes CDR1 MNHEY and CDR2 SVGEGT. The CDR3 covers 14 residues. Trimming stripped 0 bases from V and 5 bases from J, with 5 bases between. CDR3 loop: CASSYSGDNSPLHF. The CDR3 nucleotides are TGTGCCAGCAGTTACTCCGGGGATAATTCACCCCTCCACTTT.

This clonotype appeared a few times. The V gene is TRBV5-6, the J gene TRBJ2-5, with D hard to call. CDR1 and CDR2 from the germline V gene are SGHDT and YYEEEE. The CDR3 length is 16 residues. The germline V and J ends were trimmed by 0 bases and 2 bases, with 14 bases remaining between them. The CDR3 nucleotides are TGTGCCAGCAGCTTGGTAGGAAAGAGAAGACAAGAGACCCAGTACTTC. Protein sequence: CASSLVGKRRQETQYF.

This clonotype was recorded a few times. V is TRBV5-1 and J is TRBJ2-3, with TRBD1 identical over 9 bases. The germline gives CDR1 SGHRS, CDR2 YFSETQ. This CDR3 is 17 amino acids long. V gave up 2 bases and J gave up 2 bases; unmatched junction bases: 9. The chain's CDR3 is CASSLRRQGEFTDTQYF. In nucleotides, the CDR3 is TGCGCCAGCAGCTTAAGAAGACAGGGGGAATTCACAGATACGCAGTATTTT.

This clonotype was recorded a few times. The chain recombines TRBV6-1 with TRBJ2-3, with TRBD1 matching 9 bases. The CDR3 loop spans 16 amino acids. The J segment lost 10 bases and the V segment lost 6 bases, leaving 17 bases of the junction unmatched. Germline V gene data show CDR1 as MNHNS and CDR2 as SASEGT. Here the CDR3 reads CASSAWTGTGKFPQYF. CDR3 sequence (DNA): TGTGCCAGCAGCGCGTGGACCGGGACAGGGAAGTTCCCGCAGTATTTT.

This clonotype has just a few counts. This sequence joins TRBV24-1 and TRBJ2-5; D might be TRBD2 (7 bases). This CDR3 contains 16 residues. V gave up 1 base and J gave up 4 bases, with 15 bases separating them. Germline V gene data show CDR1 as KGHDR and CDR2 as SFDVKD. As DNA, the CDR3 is TGTGCCACCAGTGATTTAAGGGGGGGCCGGGCAGAGACCCAGTACTTC. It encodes CATSDLRGGRAETQYF.

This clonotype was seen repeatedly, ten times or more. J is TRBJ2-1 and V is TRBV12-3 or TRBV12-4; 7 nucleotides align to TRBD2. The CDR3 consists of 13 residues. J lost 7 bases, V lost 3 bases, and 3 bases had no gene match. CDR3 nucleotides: TGTGCCAGCAGTTTTCGGGGGGAGAATGAGCAGTTCTTC. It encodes CASSFRGENEQFF.